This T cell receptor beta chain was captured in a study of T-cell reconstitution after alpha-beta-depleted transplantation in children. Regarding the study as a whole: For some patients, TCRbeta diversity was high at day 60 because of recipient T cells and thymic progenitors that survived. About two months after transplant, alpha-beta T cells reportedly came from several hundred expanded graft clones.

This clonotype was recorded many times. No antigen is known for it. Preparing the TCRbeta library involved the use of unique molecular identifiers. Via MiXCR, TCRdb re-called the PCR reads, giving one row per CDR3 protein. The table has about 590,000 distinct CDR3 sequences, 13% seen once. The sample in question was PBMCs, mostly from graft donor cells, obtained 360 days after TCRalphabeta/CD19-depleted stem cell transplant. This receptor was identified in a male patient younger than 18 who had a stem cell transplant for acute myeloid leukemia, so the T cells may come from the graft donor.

The CDR3: CSARGRGTPKVQFF. CDR3 nucleotide sequence: TGCAGTGCTAGAGGGCGGGGGACTCCTAAGGTGCAGTTCTTC. V usage is TRBV20-1 and J usage is TRBJ2-1; TRBD2 matches 7 bases. The CDR3 has 14 amino acids. The trim removed 1 base at V and 12 bases at J, leaving 12 bases unmatched. From germline, CDR1 is DFQATT and CDR2 SNEGSKA (reference sequence).